The present T cell receptor (beta chain) was sequenced within a study of regulatory T cells in long-lasting Graves disease. The time point denotes: newly diagnosed GD, antithyroid drugs for less than 3 months. The TCR library was prepared using RNA isolated from PBMCs. The V end was cut by 3 bases, the J end by 3 bases, with 8 bases between. From germline, CDR1 is SQVTM and CDR2 ANQGSEA. The CDR3 covers 12 residues. Both iRepertoire HTBI primers and Arm-PCR of CDR3 regions were used to build the TCR beta libraries. TCRdb itself ran the multiplex PCR reads through MiXCR, one entry per CDR3 protein. The table lists about 560,000 distinct CDR3 sequences, about 16% of them singletons. This clonotype has a count of ten or more. These data are also associated with another study on T cells in Graves' hyperthyroidism and ophthalmopathy. That source reports: Using the HTBI primer set, a first-round RT-PCR was run on the TCR CDR3. The blood repertoire included most of the expanded thyroid clonotypes above 0.001.

The sample in question was peripheral blood mononuclear cells (PBMCs), obtained at new diagnosis, from a patient treated with antithyroid drugs. The TCR sequence derives from a man aged 18-30 years with Graves disease. The chain uses TRBV29-1 and TRBJ1-2; possibly TRBD1 for D (5 bases). DNA for the CDR3: TGCAGCGTTGACGGGGCGGACTATGGCTACACCTTC. It yields the protein CSVDGADYGYTF.